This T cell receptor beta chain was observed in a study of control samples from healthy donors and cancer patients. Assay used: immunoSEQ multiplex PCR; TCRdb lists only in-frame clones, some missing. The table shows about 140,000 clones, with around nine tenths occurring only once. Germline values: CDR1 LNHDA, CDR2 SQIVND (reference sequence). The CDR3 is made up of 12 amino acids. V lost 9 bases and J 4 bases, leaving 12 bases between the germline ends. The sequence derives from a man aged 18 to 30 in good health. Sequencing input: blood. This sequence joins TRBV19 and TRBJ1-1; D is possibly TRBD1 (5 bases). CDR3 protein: CASGGVGTEAFF. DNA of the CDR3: TGTGCCAGCGGAGGGGTCGGCACTGAAGCTTTCTTT. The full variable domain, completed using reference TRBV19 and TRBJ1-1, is DGGITQSPKYLFRKEGQNVTLSCEQNLNHDAMYWYRQDPGQGLRLIYYSQIVNDFQKGDIAEGYSVSREKKESFPLTVTSAQKNPTAFYLCASGGVGTEAFFGQGTRLTVV.